Included here is one T cell receptor (beta chain) sequence, with context. No antigen is known for it. The data originate from a study of vaccination and CD4 T cells after COVID-19. The wider study: From HCoV-229E, HCoV-OC43, HCoV-NL63 and SARS-CoV-2, overlapping spike peptides were used to stimulate the cells.

Cultured CD4+ T-cell DNA underwent Oncomine TCR Beta short-read sequencing. The genomic DNA was obtained from cultured CD4+ T cells by extraction with the QIAamp micro DNA kit. Each CDR3 protein gets one entry after TCRdb re-called the PCR reads with MiXCR. The data show 12,000 to 15,000 distinct CDR3 sequences, roughly 61% seen once. The V and J ends lost 0 bases and 8 bases respectively, with 13 bases between them. The CDR3 runs to 13 residues. In germline, CDR1 is DFQATT, CDR2 SNEGSKA (reference sequence). Treatment described: roughly 10-day PBMC culture with coronavirus spike peptide pools or control peptides (ViraFEST assay). ViraFEST used peptide pools to expand antigen-specific T cells, then sequenced TCRs. Alongside around 10 IU/ml IL-2 and roughly 9.9 ug/ml peptide pools, PBMCs were cultured at approximately 2 million per well.

Sequencing used CD4+ T cells from blood, cultured in vitro. The receptor's source is a human donor who had recovered from COVID-19. The rearrangement uses TRBV20-1 and TRBJ1-1; D might be TRBD1 (5 bases). The DNA for the CDR3 is TGCAGTGCTAGAGACACGGGGCGCCCCGAAGCTTTCTTT. The encoded protein is CSARDTGRPEAFF.